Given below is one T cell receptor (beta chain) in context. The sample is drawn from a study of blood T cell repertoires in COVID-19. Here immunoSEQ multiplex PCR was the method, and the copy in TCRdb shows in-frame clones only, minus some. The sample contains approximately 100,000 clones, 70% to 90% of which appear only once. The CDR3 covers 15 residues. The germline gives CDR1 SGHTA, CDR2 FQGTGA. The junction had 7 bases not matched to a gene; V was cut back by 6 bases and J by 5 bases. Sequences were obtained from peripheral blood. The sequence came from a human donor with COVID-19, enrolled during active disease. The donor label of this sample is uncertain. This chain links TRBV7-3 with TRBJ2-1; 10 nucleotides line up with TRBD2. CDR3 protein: CASSLTGTSDNEQFF. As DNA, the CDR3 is TGTGCCAGCAGTTTGACCGGGACTAGCGACAATGAGCAGTTCTTC.